Below are 20 T cell receptor beta chains sequenced from a single sample in a study of T cell repertoires in cytomegalovirus infection. TCRdb used MiXCR to reprocess the reads, holding one entry per CDR3 protein. Of 200,000 to 300,000 distinct CDR3 sequences in the sample, about an eighth are singletons; the top ten hold 8.5% to 9%. Specimen: PBMCs. These receptors were collected from a human donor in good health (CMV status not recorded). Some clones in this sample may be carry-over from other donors' samples.

The V and J genes are TRBV6-2 or TRBV6-3 and TRBJ2-5; D might be TRBD2 (7 bases). The CDR3 is 15 amino acids. Per the germline V gene, CDR1 is MNHEY and CDR2 is SVGEGT. V was pared by 6 bases and J by 6 bases, with 20 bases between. Here the CDR3 DNA reads TGTGCCAGCAGCCCCCCCCGGGGGGCATTGAAGACCCAGTACTTC. Its protein is CASSPPRGALKTQYF.

This clonotype was detected only a few times. The V gene is TRBV25-1, the J gene TRBJ2-1; D gene ambiguous. The V and J ends lost 0 bases and 3 bases respectively, with 9 bases between them. Germline-derived CDR1 and CDR2 are MGHDK and SYGVNS. The CDR3 sequence is 15 residues long. The CDR3 protein is CASSEYKPIYNEQFF. CDR3 bases: TGTGCCAGCAGTGAATATAAACCCATCTACAATGAGCAGTTCTTC.

This clonotype was detected ten times or more. The chain is built from TRBV7-2 and TRBJ2-7; 7 positions match TRBD2. J gave up 3 bases and V 5 bases, and 13 bases lay outside the gene matches. Germline-derived CDR1 and CDR2 are SGHTA and FQGNSA. This CDR3 has 16 amino acids. CDR3 sequence (DNA): TGTGCCAGCAGCAGATCCGGGAGGTCCTTAGGCTACGAGCAGTACTTC. It is translated as CASSRSGRSLGYEQYF.

In this sample, this clonotype turned up many times. V gene TRBV27 combines with J gene TRBJ2-1; 9 positions agree with TRBD1. Losses at the gene ends were 3 bases for V and 6 bases for J; bases not matched to a gene: 9. CDR1 is MNHEY and CDR2 is SMNVEV in the germline V gene (reference sequence). This CDR3 is built from 16 residues. The DNA of the CDR3 is TGTGCCAGCAGTTTCGAACAGGGGGCCGTCGGCAATGAGCAGTTCTTC. This sequence encodes CASSFEQGAVGNEQFF.

This clonotype showed up many times. The CDR3 protein is CASSLSSSGRPETQYF. The CDR3 region has the DNA TGTGCCAGCAGCTTATCCTCTAGCGGGAGGCCGGAGACCCAGTACTTC. The rearrangement joins TRBV7-6 to TRBJ2-5, with 11 bases identical to TRBD2. Germline values: CDR1 SGHVS, CDR2 FNYEAQ. This CDR3 is built from 16 residues. Losses at the gene ends were 2 bases for V and 5 bases for J; bases not matched to a gene: 7.

In this sample, this clonotype turned up a few times. The chain joins TRBV4-1 to TRBJ2-3; D possibly corresponds to TRBD2 (5 bases). This CDR3 is 15 amino acids long. V lost 4 bases and J 6 bases, leaving 17 bases between the germline ends. Germline lookup yields CDR1 MGHRA and CDR2 YSYEKL. The CDR3 DNA sequence: TGCGCCAGCAGCCCCCTTAGCGAGAGATGGGATACGCAGTATTTT. The encoded protein is CASSPLSERWDTQYF.

V usage is TRBV4-1 and J usage is TRBJ2-2; the match to TRBD2 covers 11 bases. The CDR3 extends over 18 amino acids. V was pared by 1 base and J by 0 bases, with 4 bases of the junction left unmatched. The germline CDR1 and CDR2 sequences are MGHRA and YSYEKL. The CDR3 DNA is TGCGCCAGCAGCCAAGTTCCTAGCGGGGGGTCGAACACCGGGGAGCTGTTTTTT. Its translation: CASSQVPSGGSNTGELFF.

The sample holds a few counts of this clonotype. This chain uses TRBV15 with TRBJ2-5; possible D gene TRBD2, 5 bases. Trimming removed 1 base from V and 2 bases from J, with 20 bases in between. CDR1 LNHNV and CDR2 YYDKDF come from the germline V gene (reference sequence). This CDR3 is built from 18 residues. The CDR3 nucleotides read TGTGCCACCAGCAGAGTTGGGCCTCTCGAGGGTAGGCAAGAGACCCAGTACTTC. Protein product: CATSRVGPLEGRQETQYF. The entire variable domain, with the rest obtained from reference TRBV15 and TRBJ2-5, is as follows: DAMVIQNPRYQVTQFGKPVTLSCSQTLNHNVMYWYQQKSSQAPKLLFHYYDKDFNNEADTPDNFQSRRPNTSFCFLDIRSPGLGDTAMYLCATSRVGPLEGRQETQYFGPGTRLLVL.

This clonotype has more than one count but fewer than ten. The rearrangement uses TRBV29-1 and TRBJ1-2; tentative D call: TRBD1 (6 bases). The CDR3 is 14 amino acids. Trimming took off 4 bases at V and 4 bases at J, with 16 bases between the two ends. Germline V CDR1 and CDR2: SQVTM, ANQGSEA. CDR3: CSVGGGGQSYGYTF. The CDR3 DNA follows: TGCAGCGTTGGGGGGGGAGGACAGTCCTATGGCTACACCTTC. Full variable domain (missing parts from reference TRBV29-1 and TRBJ1-2): SAVISQKPSRDICQRGTSLTIQCQVDSQVTMMFWYRQQPGQSLTLIATANQGSEATYESGFVIDKFPISRPNLTFSTLTVSNMSPEDSSIYLCSVGGGGQSYGYTFGSGTRLTVV.

This clonotype was counted at least ten times. V gene TRBV6-6 combines with J gene TRBJ2-1; D gene unclear. In germline, CDR1 is MNHNY, CDR2 SVGAGI (reference sequence). Trimming removed 7 bases at V and 12 bases at J, with 10 bases between. The CDR3 loop spans 10 amino acids. The CDR3 region has the DNA TGTGCCAGCAACCTCCATGGGCAGTTCTTC. As protein: CASNLHGQFF.

This clonotype has at least ten counts. The junction differs from germline at one of its ends, possibly a read error. V gene TRBV20-1 combines with J gene TRBJ1-3; TRBD1 is a possible D gene (5 bases). CDR1 and CDR2 from the germline V gene are DFQATT and SNEGSKA (reference sequence). The CDR3 has 15 amino acids. The CDR3 loop reads CSAVPGGNLWKHHIF. As DNA, the CDR3 is TGCAGTGCGGTCCCTGGGGGGAACCTCTGGAAACACCATATATTT.

The rearrangement joins TRBV5-1 to TRBJ1-1, with D perhaps matching TRBD1 (5 bases). The CDR3 extends over 15 amino acids. Deletions cut 2 bases from V and 4 bases from J, with 15 bases between. CDR1 and CDR2 (germline): SGHRS, YFSETQ. CDR3 bases: TGCGCCAGCAGCTTCGGAGGGGCAGGTAGCACTGAAGCTTTCTTT. It specifies CASSFGGAGSTEAFF.

Only a few counts were recorded for this clonotype. V is TRBV5-1 and J is TRBJ2-6; a possible D gene is TRBD1 (5 bases). The CDR3 runs to 15 residues. The V end was cut by 9 bases, the J end by 4 bases, with 17 bases between. Germline CDR1 and CDR2: SGHRS and YFSETQ. In DNA form, the CDR3 reads TGCGCCACCGCCGGCCAGGGTCTCGGGGCCAACGTCCTGACTTTC. The encoded protein is CATAGQGLGANVLTF.

This clonotype was found many times. Written as DNA, the CDR3 is TGTGCCAGCAGCCCCTTCGCGGTGAACACCGGGGAGCTGTTTTTT. Its protein product is CASSPFAVNTGELFF. This chain links TRBV7-2 with TRBJ2-2; D call uncertain. The CDR3 sequence is 15 residues long. Germline CDR1 reads SGHTA; CDR2 reads FQGNSA. V was trimmed by 5 bases and J by 1 base, leaving 11 bases between them.

This clonotype was counted ten times or more. The chain joins TRBV28 to TRBJ1-5; D possibly corresponds to TRBD1 (6 bases). Trimming took off 6 bases at V and 5 bases at J, with 8 bases between the two ends. Germline V lookup: CDR1 MDHEN, CDR2 SYDVKM. This CDR3 comprises 12 residues. CDR3 loop: CASRSGDQPQHF. CDR3 bases: TGTGCCAGCAGATCAGGGGATCAGCCCCAGCATTTT.

This clonotype was seen more than once but under ten times. The rearrangement uses TRBV10-3 and TRBJ2-7; 15 nucleotides agree with TRBD2. V shed 11 bases, J shed 6 bases, and the junction held 5 bases outside the gene matches. This CDR3 comprises 13 residues. CDR1 and CDR2 (germline): ENHRY, SYGVKD. The CDR3 DNA sequence: TGTGCCGCGGGACTAGCGGGAGGAATCGAGCAGTACTTC. It yields the protein CAAGLAGGIEQYF.

Many counts were recorded for this clonotype. CDR3 coding DNA: TGTGCCAGCAGCTTAGACGGGGATACCTACAATGAGCAGTTCTTC. This encodes CASSLDGDTYNEQFF. The chain has TRBV11-3 and TRBJ2-1; tentatively, D is TRBD2 (5 bases). Germline V gene data show CDR1 as SGHNT and CDR2 as YENEEA. V gave up 0 bases and J gave up 2 bases, with 8 bases separating them. This CDR3 has 15 residues.

The rearrangement joins TRBV19 to TRBJ1-2, with D maybe TRBD1 (6 bases). Deletions cut 4 bases from V and 5 bases from J, with 11 bases between. CDR1 and CDR2 from the germline V gene are LNHDA and SQIVND (reference sequence). This CDR3 is 13 amino acids long. CDR3 coding DNA: TGTGCCAGTAGTACCATAACAGGGTATGGCTACACCTTC. Amino acids: CASSTITGYGYTF.

The gene calls are TRBV5-1 and TRBJ2-1; 8 bases line up with TRBD2. This CDR3 has 14 residues. Germline CDR1 SGHRS, CDR2 YFSETQ. V dropped 3 bases and J dropped 9; count of bases not matched to a gene: 8. CDR3 nucleotides: TGCGCCAGCAGCTCCTCGGGGGGGTTCGGTGAGCAGTTCTTC. This gives the protein CASSSSGGFGEQFF.

This clonotype occurred a few times. The genes are TRBV5-4 and TRBJ2-7; 11 bases match TRBD1. Germline lookup yields CDR1 SGHNT and CDR2 YYREEE (reference sequence). The CDR3 is made up of 15 amino acids. V lost 4 bases, J lost 7 bases, and 10 bases stayed unmatched. This CDR3 is CASSVDGQGAREQYF. The CDR3 region has the DNA TGTGCCAGCAGCGTAGACGGACAGGGGGCAAGGGAGCAGTACTTC. The variable domain in full, with the rest retrieved from reference TRBV5-4 and TRBJ2-7, is ETGVTQSPTHLIKTRGQQVTLRCSSQSGHNTVSWYQQALGQGPQFIFQYYREEENGRGNFPPRFSGLQFPNYSSELNVNALELDDSALYLCASSVDGQGAREQYFGPGTRLTVT.